This T cell receptor beta chain was found in a study of shared clonotypes between healthy human individuals (dated by TCRdb to the early 2020s). Turning to the overall study: Two women and three men aged 18 to 49 years were included in the cohort. Per donor, three plates each were used for CD4 naive and CD4 memory, two for CD8 naive, and one for CD8 memory. The study deeply sequenced blood TCR repertoires of five healthy adults to estimate repertoire size and the extent of clonotype sharing between individuals. To increase sequencing depth and limit assay-specific biases, TCR repertoire library preparation and sequencing were carried out by different laboratories using diverse techniques. Each donor's leukapheresis produced roughly between roughly 0.85 and 9.5 billion PBMCs. Overall study outcomes, separate from this receptor: Even with the large sequencing depth, rarefaction of the sorted-subset datasets indicated that sequencing was incomplete. About 4.5% of naive CD4, around 4% of naive CD8, 2% to 2.5% of memory CD4, and over 0.35% of memory CD8 clonotypes were shared across several donors. Because the study included only a small number of donors, the genetic and exposure-history diversity represented was limited. Based on pairwise subsampling, the degree of clonotype sharing among donors was expected to be affected by sequencing depth. Larger estimated clonotype richness was generally found for naive subsets than for memory subsets. Only blood was sampled, and tissue TCR repertoires likely differ from those in blood. Clonotypes shared by all four sorted-subset donors showed higher generation probabilities than non-shared clonotypes.

Healthy HIV-negative adults with no recently reported acute infections or vaccinations were included as donors. Every donor was a Caucasian adult living in Nashville, Tennessee, USA. CD4+ T cells were enriched through magnetic negative selection, after which naive cells were positively selected on CD45RA and the remaining negative fraction served as the memory subset. Blood was obtained by leukapheresis, after which PBMCs were separated by Ficoll-Histopaque density gradient centrifugation and cryopreserved in liquid nitrogen vapor phase. Analytical flow cytometry was used to check the purity and quantity of each magnetically sorted T cell population. Genomic DNA was isolated from every sorted fraction and measured by UV absorbance on a Nanodrop 2000c. Using the deep immunoSEQ assay, TCR CDR3 regions were amplified from genomic DNA by multiplex PCR. Genomic DNA extracted from each cell subset was distributed evenly over all wells of several immunoSEQ 96-well plates, and each plate served as one replicate. For sorted subsets, each replicate PCR was loaded with about 0.2 ug genomic DNA, equivalent to 25,000 to 35,000 T cell genomes. The purified libraries were quantified using a Qubit 3.0 fluorometer, sized with a Bioanalyzer 2100, and then quantified again using the KAPA Library Quantification kit. Every immunoSEQ 96-well plate was sequenced on a separate single-read 150-cycle Illumina NextSeq 550 flow cell. On the study's bioinformatics: The immunoSEQ output contained only junctional sequences without quality scores, so filtering could not match that applied to full-length reads. To assign V/J genes and CDR3, sequences were annotated against IMGT germline references using PyIR, a Python wrapper for IgBLAST v1.9. Any read was removed if the V/J assignment was weak (E-value above 1e-6), the CDR3 was missing, or the read contained stop codons, out-of-frame junctions, or ambiguous translated residues. V3J clonotypes were defined as sequences sharing the same inferred V gene, J gene, and CDR3 amino acid sequence. To compute the percentage overlap between repertoires, the number of shared unique clonotypes was divided by the size of the smaller repertoire. Richness of each repertoire was evaluated using RTK rarefaction, the Chao1 estimator, and Recon v2.1 estimates of unobserved clonotypes. OLGA was used to compute generation probabilities for all TCRbeta clonotypes that the gDNA method yielded from four donors. TCRdb mirrors the immuneACCESS table, restricted to in-frame sequences. Some clones are absent from its copies; in checked studies, under half trace to an unresolved V gene, and the reason for the others is unknown. That table gives V, J and clone size, and the DNA gave D and trimming. In this sample the table shows under 2.5 million clones, less than 95% of which occur a single time. Around 0.35% of the sample is taken by the ten largest.

The CDR3 starts with the cysteine, ends with the phenylalanine, and has 12 residues. Here the CDR3 DNA is all that survives: 36 bases in frame from base 1. Per the germline V gene (reference sequence), MNHEY is the CDR1 and SMNVEV is the CDR2. The V end gives up 5 bases and the J end 6 bases, leaving 4 bases in the junction not matched to a gene. Points on this clone: This clone's antigen is unknown. Base qualities are not recorded, but no much larger clone differs from it by a single base.

This sequence uses TRBV27 and TRBJ2-7, with 7 bases matching TRBD1. The source is a man aged 18 to 30 in good health. Some clones in this sample may be carry-over from other donors' samples. The specimen was naive CD4+ T cells from PBMCs. The sample's cell subset or site label is to be understood as: CD45RA+ positively selected. The bases read TGTGCCAGCAGTCCTACAGGGGCCGAGCAGTACTTC. This is translated as CASSPTGAEQYF.